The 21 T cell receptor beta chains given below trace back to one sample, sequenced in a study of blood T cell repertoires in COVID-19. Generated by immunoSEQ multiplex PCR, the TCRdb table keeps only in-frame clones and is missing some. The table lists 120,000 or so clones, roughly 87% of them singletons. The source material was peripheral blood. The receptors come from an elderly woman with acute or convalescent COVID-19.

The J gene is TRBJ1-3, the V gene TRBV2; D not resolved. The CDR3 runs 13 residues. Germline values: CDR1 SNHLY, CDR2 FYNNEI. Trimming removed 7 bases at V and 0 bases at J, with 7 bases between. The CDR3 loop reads CASTVSSGNTIYF. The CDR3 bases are TGTGCCAGCACGGTGAGCTCTGGAAACACCATATATTTT.

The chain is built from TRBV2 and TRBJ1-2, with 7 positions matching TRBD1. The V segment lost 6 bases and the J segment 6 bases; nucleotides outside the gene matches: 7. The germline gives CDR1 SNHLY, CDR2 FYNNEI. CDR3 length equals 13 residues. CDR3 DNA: TGTGCCAGCAGAGGAAGGACAGGCAATGGCTACACCTTC. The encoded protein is CASRGRTGNGYTF.

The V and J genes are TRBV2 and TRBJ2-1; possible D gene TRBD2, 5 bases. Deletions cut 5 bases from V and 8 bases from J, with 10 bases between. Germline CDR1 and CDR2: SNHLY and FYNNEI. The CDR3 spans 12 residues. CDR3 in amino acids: CASSTSLDEQFF. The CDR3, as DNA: TGTGCCAGCAGTACTAGTTTGGATGAGCAGTTCTTC.

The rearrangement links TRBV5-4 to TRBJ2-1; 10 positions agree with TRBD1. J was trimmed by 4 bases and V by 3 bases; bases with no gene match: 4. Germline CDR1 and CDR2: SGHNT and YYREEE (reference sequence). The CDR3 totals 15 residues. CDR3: CASSWTGGRYNEQFF. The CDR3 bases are TGTGCCAGCAGCTGGACAGGGGGGAGGTACAATGAGCAGTTCTTC. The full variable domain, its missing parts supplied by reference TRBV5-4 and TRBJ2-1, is ETGVTQSPTHLIKTRGQQVTLRCSSQSGHNTVSWYQQALGQGPQFIFQYYREEENGRGNFPPRFSGLQFPNYSSELNVNALELDDSALYLCASSWTGGRYNEQFFGPGTRLTVL.

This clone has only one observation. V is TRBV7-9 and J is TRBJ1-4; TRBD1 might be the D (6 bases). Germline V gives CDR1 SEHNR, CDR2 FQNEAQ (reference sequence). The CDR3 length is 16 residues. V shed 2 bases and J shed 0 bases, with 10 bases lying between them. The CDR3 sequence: CASSLTGSTTNEKLFF. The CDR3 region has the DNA TGTGCCAGCAGCTTAACAGGGTCAACAACTAATGAAAAACTGTTTTTT.

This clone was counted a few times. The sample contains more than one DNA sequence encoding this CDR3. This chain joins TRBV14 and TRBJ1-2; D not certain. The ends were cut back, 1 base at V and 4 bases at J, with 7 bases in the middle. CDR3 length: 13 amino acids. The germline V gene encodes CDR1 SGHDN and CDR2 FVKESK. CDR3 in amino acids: CASSQAPGYGYTF. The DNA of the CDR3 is TGTGCCAGCAGCCAAGCCCCCGGCTATGGCTACACCTTC.

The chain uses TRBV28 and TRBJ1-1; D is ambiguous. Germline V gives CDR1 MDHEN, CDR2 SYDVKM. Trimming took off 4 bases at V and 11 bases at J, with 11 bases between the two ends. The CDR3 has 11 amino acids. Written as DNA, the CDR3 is TGTGCCAGCAGTTCCCGGGAGCGGGCTTTCTTT. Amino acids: CASSSRERAFF.

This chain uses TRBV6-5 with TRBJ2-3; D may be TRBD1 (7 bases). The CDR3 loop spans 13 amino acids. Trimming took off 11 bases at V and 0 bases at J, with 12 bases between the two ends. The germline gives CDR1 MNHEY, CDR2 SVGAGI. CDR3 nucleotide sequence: TGTGCCGTCAGGGGGACTAGCACAGATACGCAGTATTTT. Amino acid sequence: CAVRGTSTDTQYF.

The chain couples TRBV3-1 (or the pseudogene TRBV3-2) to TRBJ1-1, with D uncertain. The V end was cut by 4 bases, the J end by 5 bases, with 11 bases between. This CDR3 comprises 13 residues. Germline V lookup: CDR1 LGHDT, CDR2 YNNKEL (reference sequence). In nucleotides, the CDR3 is TGTGCCAGCAGCCTCCAGGTGAGAACTGAAGCTTTCTTT. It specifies CASSLQVRTEAFF.

The CDR3 reads CASSLGGSGGSGYTF. In nucleotides, the CDR3 is TGCGCCAGCAGCTTGGGAGGCTCAGGGGGCTCTGGCTACACCTTC. The chain carries TRBV5-1 and TRBJ1-2, with TRBD1 matching over 8 bases. CDR1 SGHRS and CDR2 YFSETQ come from the germline V gene. This CDR3 has 15 residues. J lost 7 bases, V lost 0 bases, and 8 bases had no gene match.

The CDR3 DNA reads as TGTGCCAGCAGCGGTGGGGTCCAGACAGGGCTCTATGGCTACACCTTC. This translates into CASSGGVQTGLYGYTF. This chain connects TRBV9 to TRBJ1-2; TRBD1 agrees at 7 bases. Losses at the gene ends were 3 bases for V and 4 bases for J; bases not matched to a gene: 12. The CDR3 totals 16 residues. Looked up from germline, CDR1 is SGDLS and CDR2 is YYNGEE.

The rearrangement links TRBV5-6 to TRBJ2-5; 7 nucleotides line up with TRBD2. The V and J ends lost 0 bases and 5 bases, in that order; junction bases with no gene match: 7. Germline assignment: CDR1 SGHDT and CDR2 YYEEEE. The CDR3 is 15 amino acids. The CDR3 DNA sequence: TGTGCCAGCAGCTTGGCCTACGCGCGGGGGGAGACCCAGTACTTC. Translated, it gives CASSLAYARGETQYF.

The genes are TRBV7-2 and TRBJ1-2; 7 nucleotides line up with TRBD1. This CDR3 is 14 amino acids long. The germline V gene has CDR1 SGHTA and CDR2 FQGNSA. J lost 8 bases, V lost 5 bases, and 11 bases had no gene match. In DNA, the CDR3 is TGTGCCAGCAGCCCGAACAGGGGACGGGAGGGCTACACCTTC. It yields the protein CASSPNRGREGYTF.

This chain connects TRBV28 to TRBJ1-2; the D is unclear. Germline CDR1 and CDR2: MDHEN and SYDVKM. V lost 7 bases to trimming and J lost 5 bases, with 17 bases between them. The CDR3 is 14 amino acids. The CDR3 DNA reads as TGTGCCAGCAAGGGCCGACGGGGAATGTATGGCTACACCTTC. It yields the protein CASKGRRGMYGYTF.

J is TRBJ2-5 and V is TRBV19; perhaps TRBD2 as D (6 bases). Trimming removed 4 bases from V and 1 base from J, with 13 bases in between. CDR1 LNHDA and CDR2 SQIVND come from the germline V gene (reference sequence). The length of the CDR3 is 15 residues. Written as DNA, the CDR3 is TGTGCCAGTAGTACGACTAGATCACCCCAAGAGACCCAGTACTTC. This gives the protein CASSTTRSPQETQYF.

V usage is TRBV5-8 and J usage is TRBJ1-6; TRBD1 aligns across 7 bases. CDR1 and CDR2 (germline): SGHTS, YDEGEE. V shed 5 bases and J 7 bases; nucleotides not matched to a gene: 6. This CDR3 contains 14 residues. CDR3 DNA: TGTGCCAGCAGTCGGGGACAGAGCAATTCACCCCTCCACTTT. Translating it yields CASSRGQSNSPLHF.

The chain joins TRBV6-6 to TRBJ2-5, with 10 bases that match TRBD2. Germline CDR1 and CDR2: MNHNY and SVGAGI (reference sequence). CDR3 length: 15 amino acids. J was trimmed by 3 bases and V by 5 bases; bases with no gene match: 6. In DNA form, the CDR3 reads TGTGCCAGCAGTCAACGGACTAGCGGTAAAGAGACCCAGTACTTC. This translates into CASSQRTSGKETQYF.

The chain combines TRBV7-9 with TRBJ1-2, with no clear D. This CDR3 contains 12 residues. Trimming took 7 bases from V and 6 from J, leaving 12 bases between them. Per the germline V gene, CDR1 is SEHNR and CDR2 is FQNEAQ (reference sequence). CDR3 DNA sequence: TGTGCCAGCATCCTTCCGCCGGATGGCTACACCTTC. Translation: CASILPPDGYTF.

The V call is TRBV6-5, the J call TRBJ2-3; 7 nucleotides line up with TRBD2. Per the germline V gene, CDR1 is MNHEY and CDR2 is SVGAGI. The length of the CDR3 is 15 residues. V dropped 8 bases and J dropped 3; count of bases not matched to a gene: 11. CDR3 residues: CASRKTSLLTDTQYF. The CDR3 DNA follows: TGTGCCAGCCGCAAGACTAGCCTGTTAACAGATACGCAGTATTTT.

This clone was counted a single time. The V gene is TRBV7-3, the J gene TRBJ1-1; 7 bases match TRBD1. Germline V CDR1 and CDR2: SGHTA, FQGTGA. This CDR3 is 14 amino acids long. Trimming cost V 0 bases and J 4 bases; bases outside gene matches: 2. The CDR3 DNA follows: TGTGCCAGCAGCTTAACGGAGGGGGCCACTGAAGCTTTCTTT. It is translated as CASSLTEGATEAFF.

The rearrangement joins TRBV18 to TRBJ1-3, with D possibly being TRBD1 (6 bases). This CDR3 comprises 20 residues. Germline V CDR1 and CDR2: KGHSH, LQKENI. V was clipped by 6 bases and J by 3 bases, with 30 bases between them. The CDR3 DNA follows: TGTGCCAGCTCTCTCCAACGCGGGGGGCTAGGATCCTCCCGTGGAAACACCATATATTTT. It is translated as CASSLQRGGLGSSRGNTIYF.